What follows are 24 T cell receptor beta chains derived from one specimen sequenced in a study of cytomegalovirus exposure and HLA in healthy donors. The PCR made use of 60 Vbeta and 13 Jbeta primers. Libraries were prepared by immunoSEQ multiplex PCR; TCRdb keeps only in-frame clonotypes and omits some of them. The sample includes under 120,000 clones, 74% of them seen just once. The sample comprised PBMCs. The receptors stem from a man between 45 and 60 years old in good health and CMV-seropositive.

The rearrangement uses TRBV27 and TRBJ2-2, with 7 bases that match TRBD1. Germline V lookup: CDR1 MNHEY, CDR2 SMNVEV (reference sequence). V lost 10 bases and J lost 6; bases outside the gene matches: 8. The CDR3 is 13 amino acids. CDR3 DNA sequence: TGTGCCATTCTGGACAGGAGAGCCGGGGAGCTGTTTTTT. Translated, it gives CAILDRRAGELFF.

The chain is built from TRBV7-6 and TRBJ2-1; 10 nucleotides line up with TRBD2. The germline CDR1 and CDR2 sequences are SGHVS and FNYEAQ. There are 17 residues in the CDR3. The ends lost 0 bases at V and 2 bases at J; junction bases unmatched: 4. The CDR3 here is CASSLAGAGGPYNEQFF. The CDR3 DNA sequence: TGTGCCAGCAGCTTAGCGGGAGCGGGAGGGCCCTACAATGAGCAGTTCTTC. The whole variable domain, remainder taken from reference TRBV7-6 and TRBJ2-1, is GAGVSQSPRYKVTKRGQDVALRCDPISGHVSLYWYRQALGQGPEFLTYFNYEAQQDKSGLPNDRFSAERPEGSISTLTIQRTEQRDSAMYRCASSLAGAGGPYNEQFFGPGTRLTVL.

The CDR3 loop reads CSVEIGRGTEAFF. The CDR3 DNA sequence: TGCAGCGTTGAAATTGGCCGGGGAACTGAAGCTTTCTTT. The chain combines TRBV29-1 with TRBJ1-1; D gene ambiguous. Germline loops: CDR1 SQVTM, CDR2 ANQGSEA. This CDR3 region has 13 residues. The germline V and J ends were trimmed by 2 bases and 5 bases, with 12 bases remaining between them.

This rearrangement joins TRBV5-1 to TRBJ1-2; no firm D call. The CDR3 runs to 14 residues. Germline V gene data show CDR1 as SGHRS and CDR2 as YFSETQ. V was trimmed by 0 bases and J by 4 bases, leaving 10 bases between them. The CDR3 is CASSLGSSSYGYTF. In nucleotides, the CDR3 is TGCGCCAGCAGCTTGGGGTCCTCCAGCTATGGCTACACCTTC.

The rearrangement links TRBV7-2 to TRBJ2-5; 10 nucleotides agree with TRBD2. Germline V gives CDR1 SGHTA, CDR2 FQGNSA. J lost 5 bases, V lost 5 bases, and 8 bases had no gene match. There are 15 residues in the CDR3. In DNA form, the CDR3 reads TGTGCCAGCAGCATAGGGACTAGCGATGGGGAGACCCAGTACTTC. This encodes CASSIGTSDGETQYF.

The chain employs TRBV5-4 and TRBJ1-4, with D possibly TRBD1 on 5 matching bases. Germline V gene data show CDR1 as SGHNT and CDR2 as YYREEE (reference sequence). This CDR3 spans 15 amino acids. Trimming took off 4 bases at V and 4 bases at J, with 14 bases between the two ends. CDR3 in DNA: TGTGCCAGCAGCCCCGCGGGGGGAATTAATGAAAAACTGTTTTTT. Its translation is CASSPAGGINEKLFF.

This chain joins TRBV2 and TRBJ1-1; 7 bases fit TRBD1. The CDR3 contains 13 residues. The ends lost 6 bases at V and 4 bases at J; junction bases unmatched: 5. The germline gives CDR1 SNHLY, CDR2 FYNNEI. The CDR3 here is CASSYRQGTEAFF. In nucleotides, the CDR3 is TGTGCCAGCAGCTACAGACAGGGCACTGAAGCTTTCTTT.

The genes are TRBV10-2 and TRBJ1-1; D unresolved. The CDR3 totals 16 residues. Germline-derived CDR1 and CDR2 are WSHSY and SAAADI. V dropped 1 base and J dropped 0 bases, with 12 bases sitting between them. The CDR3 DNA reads TGCGCCAGCAGTGAGTTAGAGAGGCGGTTGAACACTGAAGCTTTCTTT. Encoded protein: CASSELERRLNTEAFF.

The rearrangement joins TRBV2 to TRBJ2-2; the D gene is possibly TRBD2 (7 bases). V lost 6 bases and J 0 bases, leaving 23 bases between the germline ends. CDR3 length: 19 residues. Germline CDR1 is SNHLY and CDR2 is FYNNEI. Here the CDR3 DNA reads TGTGCCAGCAGCCCTGTAGGGGGATGGGCGGGAGCGAACACCGGGGAGCTGTTTTTT. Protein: CASSPVGGWAGANTGELFF.

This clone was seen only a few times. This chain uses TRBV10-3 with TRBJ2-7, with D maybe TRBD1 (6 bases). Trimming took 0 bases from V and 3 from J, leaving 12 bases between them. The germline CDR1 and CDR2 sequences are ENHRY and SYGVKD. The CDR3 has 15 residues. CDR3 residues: CAISESPTGYYEQYF. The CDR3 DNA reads TGTGCCATCAGTGAGTCACCAACAGGGTACTACGAGCAGTACTTC.

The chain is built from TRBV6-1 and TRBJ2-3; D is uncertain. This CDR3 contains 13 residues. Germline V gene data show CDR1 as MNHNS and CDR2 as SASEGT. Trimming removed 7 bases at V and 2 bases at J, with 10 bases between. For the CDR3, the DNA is TGTGCCAGCACTGGCGGCTACACAGATACGCAGTATTTT. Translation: CASTGGYTDTQYF.

The CDR3 spells CASSSPDRGSADTQYF. CDR3 nucleotide sequence: TGTGCCAGCAGCTCACCCGACAGGGGGAGCGCAGATACGCAGTATTTT. The rearrangement joins TRBV5-4 to TRBJ2-3; 9 bases are a match to TRBD1. The CDR3 has 16 residues. CDR1 is SGHNT and CDR2 is YYREEE in the germline V gene (reference sequence). With V trimmed by 3 bases and J by 4 bases, 9 bases remained unmatched.

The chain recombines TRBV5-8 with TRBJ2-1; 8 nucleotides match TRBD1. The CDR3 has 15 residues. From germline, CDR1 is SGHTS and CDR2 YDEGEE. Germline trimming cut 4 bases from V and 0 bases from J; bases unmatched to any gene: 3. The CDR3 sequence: CASSPGTGSYNEQFF. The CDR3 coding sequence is TGTGCCAGCAGCCCCGGGACAGGCTCCTACAATGAGCAGTTCTTC.

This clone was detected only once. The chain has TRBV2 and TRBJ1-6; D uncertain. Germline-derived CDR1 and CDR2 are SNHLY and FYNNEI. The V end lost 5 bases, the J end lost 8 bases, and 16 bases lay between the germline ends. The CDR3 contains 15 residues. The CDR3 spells CASSPDYLGYSPLHF. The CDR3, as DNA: TGTGCCAGCAGTCCCGACTACCTAGGTTATTCACCCCTCCACTTT. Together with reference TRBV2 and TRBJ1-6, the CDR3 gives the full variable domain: EPEVTQTPSHQVTQMGQEVILRCVPISNHLYFYWYRQILGQKVEFLVSFYNNEISEKSEIFDDQFSVERPDGSNFTLKIRSTKLEDSAMYFCASSPDYLGYSPLHFGNGTRLTVT.

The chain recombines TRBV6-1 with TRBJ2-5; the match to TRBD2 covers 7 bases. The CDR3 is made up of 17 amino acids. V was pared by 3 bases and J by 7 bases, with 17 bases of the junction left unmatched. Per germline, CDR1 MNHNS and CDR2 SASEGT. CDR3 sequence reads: CASSEGGDSSLGWTQYF. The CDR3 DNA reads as TGTGCCAGCAGTGAGGGAGGGGACTCTTCGTTAGGATGGACCCAGTACTTC.

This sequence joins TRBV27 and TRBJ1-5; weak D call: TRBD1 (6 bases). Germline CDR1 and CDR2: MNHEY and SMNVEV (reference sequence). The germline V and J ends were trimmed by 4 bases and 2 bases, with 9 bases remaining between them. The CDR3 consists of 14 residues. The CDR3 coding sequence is TGTGCCAGCAGTTCCAGGACAGGCAATCAGCCCCAGCATTTT. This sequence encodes CASSSRTGNQPQHF.

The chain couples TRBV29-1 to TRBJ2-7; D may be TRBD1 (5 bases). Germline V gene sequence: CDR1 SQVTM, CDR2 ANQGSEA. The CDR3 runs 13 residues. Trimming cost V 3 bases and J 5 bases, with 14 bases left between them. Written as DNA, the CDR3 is TGCAGCGTTGACGGCGCAGGGTTCAACGAGCAGTACTTC. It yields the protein CSVDGAGFNEQYF.

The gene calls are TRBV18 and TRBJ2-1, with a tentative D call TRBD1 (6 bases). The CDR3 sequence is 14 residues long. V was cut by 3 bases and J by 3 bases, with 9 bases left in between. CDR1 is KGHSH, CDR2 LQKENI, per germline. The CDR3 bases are TGTGCCAGCTCACCCCTGGGACACTACAATGAGCAGTTCTTC. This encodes CASSPLGHYNEQFF.

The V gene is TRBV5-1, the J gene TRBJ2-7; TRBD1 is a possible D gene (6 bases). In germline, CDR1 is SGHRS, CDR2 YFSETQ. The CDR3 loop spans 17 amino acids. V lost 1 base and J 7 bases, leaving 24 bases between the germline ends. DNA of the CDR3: TGCGCCAGCAGCTTGCGGAGTCTGGATCAGGGGCTAGGTGAGCAGTACTTC. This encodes CASSLRSLDQGLGEQYF.

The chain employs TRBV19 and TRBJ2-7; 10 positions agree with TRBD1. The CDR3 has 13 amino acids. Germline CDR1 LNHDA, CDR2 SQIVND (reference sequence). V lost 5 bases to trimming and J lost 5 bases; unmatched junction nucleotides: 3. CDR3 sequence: CASSFGTGDEQYF. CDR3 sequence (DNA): TGTGCCAGTAGTTTCGGGACAGGGGACGAGCAGTACTTC.

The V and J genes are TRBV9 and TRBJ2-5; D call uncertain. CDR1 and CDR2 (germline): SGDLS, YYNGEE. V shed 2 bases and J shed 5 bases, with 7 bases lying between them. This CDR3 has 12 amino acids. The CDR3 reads CASSVAEETQYF. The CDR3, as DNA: TGTGCCAGCAGCGTCGCCGAGGAGACCCAGTACTTC.

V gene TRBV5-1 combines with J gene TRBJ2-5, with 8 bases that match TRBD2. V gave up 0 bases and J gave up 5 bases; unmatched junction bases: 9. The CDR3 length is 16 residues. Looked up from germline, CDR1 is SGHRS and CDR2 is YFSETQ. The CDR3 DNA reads TGCGCCAGCAGCTTGGGGTCCAGCGGGAGTGGGGAGACCCAGTACTTC. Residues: CASSLGSSGSGETQYF.

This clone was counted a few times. The CDR3 reads CASGAAGSYEQYF. The DNA of the CDR3 is TGTGCCAGTGGTGCAGCGGGATCCTACGAGCAGTACTTC. This rearrangement joins TRBV19 to TRBJ2-7, with 7 bases lining up with TRBD2. Germline V gives CDR1 LNHDA, CDR2 SQIVND (reference sequence). Trimming at V came to 8 bases and at J to 1 base, leaving 5 bases not matched to a gene. This CDR3 spans 13 amino acids.

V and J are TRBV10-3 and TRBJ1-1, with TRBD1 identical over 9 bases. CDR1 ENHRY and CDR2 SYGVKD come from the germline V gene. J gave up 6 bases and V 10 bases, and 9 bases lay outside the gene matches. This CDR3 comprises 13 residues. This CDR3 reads CATWDRATSEAFF. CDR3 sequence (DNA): TGTGCCACCTGGGACAGGGCTACGTCTGAAGCTTTCTTT.